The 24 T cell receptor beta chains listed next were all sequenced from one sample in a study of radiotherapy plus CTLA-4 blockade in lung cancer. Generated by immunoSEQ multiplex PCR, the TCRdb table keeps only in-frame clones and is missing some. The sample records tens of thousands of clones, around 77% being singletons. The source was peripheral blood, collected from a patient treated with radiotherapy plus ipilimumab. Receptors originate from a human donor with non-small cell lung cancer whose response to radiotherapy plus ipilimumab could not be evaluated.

The CDR3, as DNA: TGTGCCAGCAGTTTCTCCAGTTTCTTTCAGGGCAATCAGCCCCAGCATTTT. Translating it yields CASSFSSFFQGNQPQHF. The chain joins TRBV28 to TRBJ1-5, with D uncertain. Trimming stripped 3 bases from V and 2 bases from J, with 17 bases between. The germline V gene has CDR1 MDHEN and CDR2 SYDVKM. The CDR3 has 17 residues. The whole variable domain, remainder taken from reference TRBV28 and TRBJ1-5, is DVKVTQSSRYLVKRTGEKVFLECVQDMDHENMFWYRQDPGLGLRLIYFSYDVKMKEKGDIPEGYSVSREKKERFSLILESASTNQTSMYLCASSFSSFFQGNQPQHFGDGTRLSIL.

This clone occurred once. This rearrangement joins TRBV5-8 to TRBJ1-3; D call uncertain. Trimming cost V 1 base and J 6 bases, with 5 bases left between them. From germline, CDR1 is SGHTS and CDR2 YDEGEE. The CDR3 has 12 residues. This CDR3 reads CASSLQANTIYF. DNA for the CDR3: TGTGCCAGCAGCTTGCAGGCAAACACCATATATTTT. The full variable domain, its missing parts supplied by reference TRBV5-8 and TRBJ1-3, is EAGVTQSPTHLIKTRGQQATLRCSPISGHTSVYWYQQALGLGLQFLLWYDEGEERNRGNFPPRFSGRQFPNYSSELNVNALELEDSALYLCASSLQANTIYFGEGSWLTVV.

CDR3 protein: CASSPEQGQSYGYTF. In DNA form, the CDR3 reads TGCGCCAGCAGCCCAGAGCAGGGACAGAGCTATGGCTACACCTTC. The chain has TRBV4-3 and TRBJ1-2; 7 bases match TRBD1. The germline CDR1 and CDR2 sequences are LGHNA and YSLEER. Trimming at V came to 4 bases and at J to 4 bases, leaving 9 bases not matched to a gene. The CDR3 is made up of 15 amino acids.

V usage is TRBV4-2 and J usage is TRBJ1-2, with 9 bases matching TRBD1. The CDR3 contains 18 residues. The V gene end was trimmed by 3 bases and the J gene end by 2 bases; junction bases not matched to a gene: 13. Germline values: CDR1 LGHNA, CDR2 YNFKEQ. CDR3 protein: CASSHRTPRDRENYGYTF. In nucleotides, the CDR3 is TGTGCCAGCAGCCACCGCACCCCCCGGGACAGGGAAAACTATGGCTACACCTTC.

The chain's CDR3 is CASSSPRGGTSGTYYEQYF. CDR3 DNA: TGCGCCAGCAGCTCCCCCCGCGGGGGGACTAGCGGCACTTACTACGAGCAGTACTTC. V usage is TRBV5-1 and J usage is TRBJ2-7, with 11 bases fitting TRBD2. CDR1 is SGHRS, CDR2 YFSETQ, per germline. The CDR3 covers 19 residues. J lost 3 bases, V lost 3 bases, and 17 bases had no gene match.

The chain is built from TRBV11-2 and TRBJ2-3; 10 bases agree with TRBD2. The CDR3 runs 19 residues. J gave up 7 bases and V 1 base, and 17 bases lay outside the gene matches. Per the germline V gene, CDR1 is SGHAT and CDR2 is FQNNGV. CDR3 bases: TGTGCCAGCAGCTTAGCGGCTAGCGGGGGCCGAGGACGGAGTAATACGCAGTATTTT. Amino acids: CASSLAASGGRGRSNTQYF.

The DNA of the CDR3 is TGTGCCAGCAGCGTAGGGGGGACAGCCAATCAGCCCCAGCATTTT. This encodes CASSVGGTANQPQHF. This chain links TRBV9 with TRBJ1-5; 7 nucleotides line up with TRBD1. Germline loops: CDR1 SGDLS, CDR2 YYNGEE. CDR3 length: 15 residues. The V segment lost 0 bases and the J segment 3 bases; nucleotides outside the gene matches: 3.

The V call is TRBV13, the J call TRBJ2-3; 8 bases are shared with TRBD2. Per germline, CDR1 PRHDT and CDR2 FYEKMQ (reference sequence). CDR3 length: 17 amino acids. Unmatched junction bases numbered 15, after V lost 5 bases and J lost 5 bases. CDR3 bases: TGTGCCAGCAGCCCCCGAGCTGCGGGGGGCTCTCGAGATACGCAGTATTTT. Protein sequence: CASSPRAAGGSRDTQYF. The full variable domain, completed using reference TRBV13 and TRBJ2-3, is AAGVIQSPRHLIKEKRETATLKCYPIPRHDTVYWYQQGPGQDPQFLISFYEKMQSDKGSIPDRFSAQQFSDYHSELNMSSLELGDSALYFCASSPRAAGGSRDTQYFGPGTRLTVL.

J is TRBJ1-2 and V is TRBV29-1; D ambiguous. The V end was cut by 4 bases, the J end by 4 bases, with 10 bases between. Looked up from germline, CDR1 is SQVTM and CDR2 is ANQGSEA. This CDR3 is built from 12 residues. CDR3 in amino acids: CSVGGALYGYTF. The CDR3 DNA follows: TGCAGCGTTGGAGGAGCCCTCTATGGCTACACCTTC.

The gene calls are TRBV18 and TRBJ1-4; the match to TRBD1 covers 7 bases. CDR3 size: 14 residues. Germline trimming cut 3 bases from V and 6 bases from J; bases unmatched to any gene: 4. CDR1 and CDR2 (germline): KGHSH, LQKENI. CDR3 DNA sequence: TGTGCCAGCTCACCCGGCGGGACAGATGAAAAACTGTTTTTT. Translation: CASSPGGTDEKLFF.

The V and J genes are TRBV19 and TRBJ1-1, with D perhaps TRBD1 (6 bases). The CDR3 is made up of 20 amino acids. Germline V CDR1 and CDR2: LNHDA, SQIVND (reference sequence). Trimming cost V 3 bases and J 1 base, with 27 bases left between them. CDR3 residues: CASSIRPRTDYGSTNTEAFF. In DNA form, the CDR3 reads TGTGCCAGTAGTATTAGACCACGGACAGATTATGGCAGTACGAACACTGAAGCTTTCTTT.

The CDR3: CASSNVRGRSTEAFF. The CDR3 DNA reads as TGTGCCAGCAGCAACGTCAGGGGGCGGAGCACTGAAGCTTTCTTT. The V gene is TRBV6-5, the J gene TRBJ1-1, with 8 bases identical to TRBD1. CDR1 is MNHEY, CDR2 SVGAGI, per germline. J lost 4 bases, V lost 6 bases, and 10 bases had no gene match. The CDR3 runs 15 residues.

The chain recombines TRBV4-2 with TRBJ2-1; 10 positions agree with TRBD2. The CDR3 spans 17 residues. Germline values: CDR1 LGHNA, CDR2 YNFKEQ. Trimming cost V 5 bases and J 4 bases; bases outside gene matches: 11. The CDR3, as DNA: TGTGCCAGCAGCGCCGGACTAGCGGAGATTATATACAATGAGCAGTTCTTC. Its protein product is CASSAGLAEIIYNEQFF.

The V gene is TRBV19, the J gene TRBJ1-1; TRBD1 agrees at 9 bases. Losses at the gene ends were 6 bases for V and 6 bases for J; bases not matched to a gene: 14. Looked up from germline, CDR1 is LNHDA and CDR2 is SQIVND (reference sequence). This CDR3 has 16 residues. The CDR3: CASRYSGTGIFAEAFF. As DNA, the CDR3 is TGTGCCAGTAGATACTCCGGGACAGGGATTTTTGCTGAAGCTTTCTTT.

CDR3 nucleotide sequence: TGTGCCAGCAGTTACGACAGGGGGACCTACAATGAGCAGTTCTTC. Its translation is CASSYDRGTYNEQFF. This chain links TRBV7-3 with TRBJ2-1; 9 bases agree with TRBD1. The length of the CDR3 is 15 residues. The germline CDR1 and CDR2 sequences are SGHTA and FQGTGA. The junction had 5 bases not matched to a gene; V was cut back by 6 bases and J by 2 bases.

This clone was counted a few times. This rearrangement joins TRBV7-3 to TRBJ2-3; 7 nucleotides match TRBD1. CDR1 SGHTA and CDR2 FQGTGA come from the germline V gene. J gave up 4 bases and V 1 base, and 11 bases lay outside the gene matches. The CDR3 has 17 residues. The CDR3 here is CASSLNLGRGYADTQYF. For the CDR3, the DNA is TGTGCCAGCAGCTTAAATTTGGGCAGGGGGTACGCAGATACGCAGTATTTT. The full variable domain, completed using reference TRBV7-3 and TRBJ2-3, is GAGVSQTPSNKVTEKGKYVELRCDPISGHTALYWYRQSLGQGPEFLIYFQGTGAADDSGLPNDRFFAVRPEGSVSTLKIQRTERGDSAVYLCASSLNLGRGYADTQYFGPGTRLTVL.

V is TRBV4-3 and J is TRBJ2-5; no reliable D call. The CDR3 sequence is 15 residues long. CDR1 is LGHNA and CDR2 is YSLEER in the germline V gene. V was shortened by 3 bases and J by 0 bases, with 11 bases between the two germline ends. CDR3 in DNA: TGCGCCAGCAGCCATCCAGACGGGTACCAAGAGACCCAGTACTTC. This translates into CASSHPDGYQETQYF.

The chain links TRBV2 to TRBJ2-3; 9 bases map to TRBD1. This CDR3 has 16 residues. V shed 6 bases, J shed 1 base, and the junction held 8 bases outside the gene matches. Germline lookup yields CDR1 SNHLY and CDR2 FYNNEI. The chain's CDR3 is CASRPPDRGRTDTQYF. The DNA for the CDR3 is TGTGCCAGCAGGCCCCCGGACAGGGGACGCACAGATACGCAGTATTTT.

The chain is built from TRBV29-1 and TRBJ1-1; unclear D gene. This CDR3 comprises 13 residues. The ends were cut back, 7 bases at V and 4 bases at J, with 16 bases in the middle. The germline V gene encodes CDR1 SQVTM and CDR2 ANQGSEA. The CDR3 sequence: CSGETGVGTEAFF. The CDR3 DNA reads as TGCAGCGGTGAGACCGGGGTCGGCACTGAAGCTTTCTTT.

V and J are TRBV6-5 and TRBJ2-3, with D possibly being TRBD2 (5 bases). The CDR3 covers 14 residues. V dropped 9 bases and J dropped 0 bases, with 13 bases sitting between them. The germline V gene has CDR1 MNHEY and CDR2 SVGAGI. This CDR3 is CASNPGTSTDTQYF. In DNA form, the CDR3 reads TGTGCCAGTAACCCGGGAACTAGCACAGATACGCAGTATTTT.

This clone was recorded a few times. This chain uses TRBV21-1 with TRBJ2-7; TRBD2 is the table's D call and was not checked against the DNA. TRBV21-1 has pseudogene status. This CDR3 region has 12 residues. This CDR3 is CASSKALYEQYF. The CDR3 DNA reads TGTGCCAGCAGCAAAGCCTTATACGAGCAGTACTTC.

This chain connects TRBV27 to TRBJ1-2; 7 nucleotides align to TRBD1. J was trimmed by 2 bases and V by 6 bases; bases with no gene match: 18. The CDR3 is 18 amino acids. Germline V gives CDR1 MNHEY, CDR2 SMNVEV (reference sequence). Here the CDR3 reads CASSSASDRARRNYGYTF. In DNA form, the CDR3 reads TGTGCCAGCAGCTCAGCTTCAGACAGGGCTAGGAGAAACTATGGCTACACCTTC.

DNA for the CDR3: TGTGCCAGCTCACCATCACAGGGCTCTGGAAACACCATATATTTT. This codes for CASSPSQGSGNTIYF. The chain employs TRBV18 and TRBJ1-3; D is possibly TRBD1 (6 bases). The CDR3 totals 15 residues. Germline V gene sequence: CDR1 KGHSH, CDR2 LQKENI. V was cut by 2 bases and J by 0 bases, with 8 bases left in between. The whole variable domain, remainder taken from reference TRBV18 and TRBJ1-3, is NAGVMQNPRHLVRRRGQEARLRCSPMKGHSHVYWYRQLPEEGLKFMVYLQKENIIDESGMPKERFSAEFPKEGPSILRIQQVVRGDSAAYFCASSPSQGSGNTIYFGEGSWLTVV.

CDR3 nucleotide sequence: TGCAGCGTTAGGGGCGCCGCCCAGGGGCAGCACTATGGCTACACCTTC. Translation gives CSVRGAAQGQHYGYTF. The chain combines TRBV29-1 with TRBJ1-2; D may be TRBD1 (6 bases). The CDR3 consists of 16 residues. V was pared by 5 bases and J by 3 bases, with 22 bases between. CDR1 is SQVTM and CDR2 is ANQGSEA in the germline V gene.